This passage covers 9 T cell receptor beta chains from one sample sequenced in a study of blood T cell repertoires in COVID-19. Repertoires were generated with immunoSEQ multiplex PCR, while TCRdb's copy carries only in-frame clones and drops some. This table has 220,000 or so clones, 82% appearing once. Sequenced input: PBMCs or T cells enriched from blood (not recorded which). These receptors originate from a woman aged 55-70 years who had recovered from COVID-19.

The chain employs TRBV1 and TRBJ2-2; TRBD2 is the table's D call and was not checked against the DNA. TRBV1 counts as a pseudogene. This CDR3 is built from 17 residues. The CDR3 loop is CTSSPRTSGMNTGELFF. The CDR3 DNA sequence: TGCACCAGCAGTCCAAGGACTAGCGGTATGAACACCGGGGAGCTGTTTTTT.

J is TRBJ2-1 and V is TRBV5-4; 15 nucleotides align to TRBD2. From germline, CDR1 is SGHNT and CDR2 YYREEE (reference sequence). V trimming: 4 bases; J trimming: 1 base; junction bases outside the gene matches: 9. CDR3 length equals 19 residues. The CDR3: CASSPGTSGGSGSYNEQFF. CDR3 DNA sequence: TGTGCCAGCAGCCCAGGGACTAGCGGGGGGTCTGGGTCCTACAATGAGCAGTTCTTC.

This clone was observed a handful of times. The V gene is TRBV7-9, the J gene TRBJ2-7; D uncertain. Trimming stripped 6 bases from V and 0 bases from J, with 6 bases between. The CDR3 contains 12 residues. The germline V gene encodes CDR1 SEHNR and CDR2 FQNEAQ (reference sequence). CDR3 amino acids: CASRQDSYEQYF. The CDR3 coding sequence is TGTGCCAGCAGGCAGGACTCCTACGAGCAGTACTTC.

This chain's CDR3 is CASSLGRRTSETQYF. The DNA for the CDR3 is TGTGCCAGCAGCTTAGGACGGCGCACTAGCGAGACCCAGTACTTC. J is TRBJ2-5 and V is TRBV7-9; D may be TRBD2 (6 bases). Between the trimmed V and J ends, which lost 1 base and 5 bases, there was a span of 14 bases. The CDR3 runs to 15 residues. Germline V gene lookup returns CDR1 SEHNR and CDR2 FQNEAQ (reference sequence).

This clone was recorded only once. The chain has TRBV27 and TRBJ1-4, with a tentative D call TRBD1 (5 bases). The CDR3 sequence is 16 residues long. Germline V lookup: CDR1 MNHEY, CDR2 SMNVEV (reference sequence). V gave up 8 bases and J gave up 6 bases, with 22 bases separating them. The CDR3 loop is CASRSVVRGAYEKLFF. DNA for the CDR3: TGTGCCAGCCGTTCAGTCGTGCGGGGCGCGTATGAAAAACTGTTTTTT.

The rearrangement links TRBV6-2 or TRBV6-3 to TRBJ2-7; TRBD2 might be the D (6 bases). The ends were cut back, 5 bases at V and 6 bases at J, with 20 bases in the middle. The CDR3 extends over 15 amino acids. Germline CDR1 and CDR2: MNHEY and SVGEGT. CDR3 nucleotide sequence: TGTGCCAGCAGTCAGACCGGGCTGTTGGGAGGCGAGCAGTACTTC. Protein product: CASSQTGLLGGEQYF.

This clone was seen a few times. J is TRBJ2-7 and V is TRBV7-6, with TRBD1 matching over 8 bases. Trimming removed 2 bases from V and 0 bases from J; junction bases left unmatched: 9. Germline values: CDR1 SGHVS, CDR2 FNYEAQ. The CDR3 is 17 residues long. CDR3 loop: CASSLWDRTTSSYEQYF. For the CDR3, the DNA is TGTGCCAGCAGCTTATGGGACAGGACCACCAGCTCCTACGAGCAGTACTTC.

This sequence joins TRBV29-1 and TRBJ1-1; D is unclear. Between the trimmed V and J ends, which lost 6 bases and 3 bases, there was a span of 17 bases. The CDR3 sequence is 14 residues long. The germline V gene encodes CDR1 SQVTM and CDR2 ANQGSEA. The DNA for the CDR3 is TGCAGCGTCGAACCTTTGTCCCTTGACACTGAAGCTTTCTTT. It encodes CSVEPLSLDTEAFF.

The V gene is TRBV7-2, the J gene TRBJ1-4, with a tentative D call TRBD1 (5 bases). Germline CDR1 reads SGHTA; CDR2 reads FQGNSA. V dropped 3 bases and J dropped 4 bases, with 15 bases sitting between them. This CDR3 is built from 16 residues. CDR3 nucleotides: TGTGCCAGCAGCTTTCCAGGGCGATCGGGTAATGAAAAACTGTTTTTT. This encodes CASSFPGRSGNEKLFF.